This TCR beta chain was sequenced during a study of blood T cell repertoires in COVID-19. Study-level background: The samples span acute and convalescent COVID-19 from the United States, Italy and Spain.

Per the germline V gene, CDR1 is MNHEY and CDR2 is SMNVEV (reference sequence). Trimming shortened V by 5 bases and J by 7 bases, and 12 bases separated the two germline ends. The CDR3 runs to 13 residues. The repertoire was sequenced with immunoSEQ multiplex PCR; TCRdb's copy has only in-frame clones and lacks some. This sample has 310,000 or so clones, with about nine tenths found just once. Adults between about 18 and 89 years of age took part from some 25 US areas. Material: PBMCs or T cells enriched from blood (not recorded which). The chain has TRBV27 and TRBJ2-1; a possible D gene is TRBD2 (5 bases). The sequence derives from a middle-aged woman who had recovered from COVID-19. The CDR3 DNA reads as TGTGCCAGCAGTAGCGGACCCGGGAATGAGCAGTTCTTC. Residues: CASSSGPGNEQFF.